This is a list of T cell receptor beta chains from one sample in a study of PD-L1 blockade in urothelial cancer. Produced via immunoSEQ multiplex PCR; TCRdb's table is partial and in-frame only. Of about 81,000 clones listed, around four fifths are singletons. The source was PBMCs, collected around atezolizumab (anti-PD-L1) treatment. Every receptor here comes from a man aged 35 to 55 with urothelial cancer. Each CDR3 is given with its conserved first and last residue. The order of the fields is D gene, clone size, J gene, V gene, CDR3 protein, CDR3 DNA. A D gene is named only where the DNA matches it firmly. Rows may omit the clone size; those that give it use once, few, many or a size class.

TRBD1,.,TRBJ2-3,TRBV15,CATSRSAGGFRTDTQYF,TGTGCCACCAGCAGATCCGCAGGGGGATTTCGGACAGATACGCAGTATTTT
TRBD1,once,TRBJ2-1,TRBV27,CASSYRQGTPYNEQFF,TGTGCCAGTAGCTATCGACAGGGGACCCCCTACAATGAGCAGTTCTTC
TRBD2,.,TRBJ2-7,TRBV7-2,CASSSRLAGAPGHEQYF,TGTGCCAGCAGCTCTCGACTAGCGGGAGCCCCCGGCCACGAGCAGTACTTC
.,.,TRBJ2-5,TRBV5-1,CASSLAQVQETQYF,TGCGCCAGCAGCTTGGCACAGGTTCAAGAGACCCAGTACTTC
.,.,TRBJ2-7,TRBV5-8,CASSYGALYEQYF,TGTGCCAGCAGCTATGGAGCCCTCTACGAGCAGTACTTC
.,once,TRBJ1-5,TRBV4-2,CASSQAPYSNQPQHF,TGTGCCAGCAGCCAAGCCCCTTATAGCAATCAGCCCCAGCATTTT
TRBD1,.,TRBJ1-1,TRBV5-6,CASNRQGQNTEAFF,TGTGCCAGCAACAGACAGGGACAAAACACTGAAGCTTTCTTT
TRBD2,few,TRBJ2-1,TRBV7-2,CASSLRGYNEQFF,TGTGCCAGCAGCCTGCGGGGGTACAATGAGCAGTTCTTC
TRBD1,.,TRBJ2-2,TRBV7-2,CASRRDRVNTGELFF,TGTGCCAGCAGGAGGGACAGGGTGAACACCGGGGAGCTGTTTTTT
.,.,TRBJ1-2,TRBV2,CASSEDRRNYGYTF,TGTGCCAGCAGTGAAGACAGAAGGAACTATGGCTACACCTTC
TRBD2,.,TRBJ2-3,TRBV5-4,CASSLLGLSSSDTQYF,TGTGCCAGCAGCCTTTTGGGACTATCGTCCTCAGATACGCAGTATTTT
.,.,TRBJ1-1,TRBV4-2,CASSQGLGHPTEAFF,TGTGCCAGCAGCCAAGGGCTGGGCCACCCCACTGAAGCTTTCTTT
.,.,TRBJ2-7,TRBV7-9,CASSSMAGLYEQYF,TGTGCCAGCAGCTCCATGGCGGGACTCTACGAGCAGTACTTC
TRBD1,few,TRBJ2-5,TRBV10-2,CASSGPTGQETQYF,TGCGCCAGCAGTGGTCCGACAGGGCAAGAGACCCAGTACTTC
.,.,TRBJ2-1,TRBV19,CASSIESYNEQFF,TGTGCCAGTAGTATCGAGAGTTACAATGAGCAGTTCTTC
TRBD2,few,TRBJ2-3,TRBV6-4,CASSPSGSTDTQYF,TGTGCCAGCAGTCCTAGCGGAAGCACAGATACGCAGTATTTT
.,.,TRBJ2-6,TRBV19,CASTEGSGANVLTF,TGTGCCAGTACCGAGGGCTCTGGGGCCAACGTCCTGACTTTC
.,.,TRBJ1-1,TRBV19,CASRVGGANTEAFF,TGTGCCAGTAGGGTTGGGGGGGCGAACACTGAAGCTTTCTTT
TRBD1,.,TRBJ1-2,TRBV5-5,CASSNARLTGEAYGYTF,TGTGCCAGCAGCAATGCCAGGCTAACAGGGGAGGCCTATGGCTACACCTTC
.,.,TRBJ1-1,TRBV12-5,CASGLTPTEAFF,TGTGCTAGTGGTTTGACTCCAACTGAAGCTTTCTTT
TRBD1,.,TRBJ1-1,TRBV19,CASRKTGGTDEAFF,TGTGCCAGTAGGAAGACAGGGGGCACGGATGAAGCTTTCTTT
TRBD1,.,TRBJ2-5,TRBV11-1,CASSAGDRGKETQYF,TGTGCCAGCAGCGCCGGGGACAGGGGTAAAGAGACCCAGTACTTC
.,.,TRBJ1-1,TRBV5-6,CASSLTGHLNTEAFF,TGTGCCAGCAGCTTAACAGGGCATCTGAACACTGAAGCTTTCTTT
TRBD1,.,TRBJ1-2,TRBV16,CASSQDRDGYTF,TGTGCCAGCAGCCAGGACAGGGACGGCTACACCTTC
.,.,TRBJ1-5,TRBV28,CASSLSRNNQPQHF,TGTGCCAGCAGTTTAAGCCGCAACAATCAGCCCCAGCATTTT
.,.,TRBJ1-4,TRBV30,CAWSEGVENEKLFF,TGTGCCTGGAGTGAAGGGGTCGAGAACGAAAAACTGTTTTTT
.,.,TRBJ1-2,TRBV7-9,CASSVRESGYTF,TGTGCCAGCAGTGTGAGGGAAAGTGGCTACACCTTC
TRBD1,.,TRBJ1-2,TRBV6-4,CASSPGTANYGYTF,TGTGCCAGCAGTCCCGGGACAGCCAACTATGGCTACACCTTC
.,.,TRBJ2-2,TRBV9,CASSEWDAGVDTGELFF,TGTGCCAGCAGCGAATGGGACGCAGGGGTGGACACCGGGGAGCTGTTTTTT
TRBD1,.,TRBJ2-2,TRBV2,CASIRDSLTGELFF,TGTGCCAGCATCCGGGACAGCCTCACCGGGGAGCTGTTTTTT
.,.,TRBJ2-1,TRBV5-6,CASSSTENEQFF,TGTGCCAGCAGTTCGACAGAGAATGAGCAGTTCTTC
TRBD2,.,TRBJ2-3,TRBV5-4,CASTKTRTSGRGADTQYF,TGTGCCAGCACCAAAACGAGAACTAGCGGGAGGGGAGCAGATACGCAGTATTTT
.,.,TRBJ2-7,TRBV27,CASSSSGLRGLVF,TGTGCCAGCAGTTCCTCCGGCCTCAGGGGTCTTGTCTTC
.,.,TRBJ1-1,TRBV9,CASSVEGQNTEAFF,TGTGCCAGCAGCGTTGAAGGACAGAACACTGAAGCTTTCTTT
.,.,TRBJ2-4,TRBV9,CASSVGQTKNIQYF,TGTGCCAGCAGCGTAGGGCAAACCAAAAACATTCAGTACTTC
.,.,TRBJ2-5,TRBV6-4,CASSRSLQETQYF,TGTGCCAGCAGCCGTTCACTACAAGAGACCCAGTACTTC
.,.,TRBJ1-1,TRBV25-1,CASSGLRGDTEAFF,TGTGCCAGCAGTGGTTTACGGGGGGACACTGAAGCTTTCTTT
.,.,TRBJ1-1,TRBV2,CASSEGSWGEAFF,TGTGCCAGCAGTGAGGGGAGCTGGGGTGAAGCTTTCTTT
TRBD1,.,TRBJ1-4,TRBV19,CASSGRPTGANEKLFF,TGTGCCAGTAGTGGACGGCCGACAGGGGCGAATGAAAAACTGTTTTTT
.,.,TRBJ2-1,TRBV4-3,CASSQVAGRGEQFF,TGCGCCAGCAGCCAAGTCGCGGGAAGGGGTGAGCAGTTCTTC
.,.,TRBJ2-2,TRBV9,CASSVAAQPNTGELFF,TGTGCCAGCAGCGTAGCTGCACAGCCAAACACCGGGGAGCTGTTTTTT
TRBD2,many,TRBJ2-2,TRBV5-5,CASSLQLAGVVTGELFF,TGTGCCAGCAGCTTGCAACTAGCGGGAGTGGTCACCGGGGAGCTGTTTTTT
.,.,TRBJ1-1,TRBV7-2,CASSLQGGGTEAFF,TGTGCCAGCAGCTTACAGGGAGGGGGCACTGAAGCTTTCTTT
.,.,TRBJ2-7,TRBV27,CASSPGGSRPLLEQYF,TGTGCCAGCAGTCCAGGGGGGTCCCGGCCCCTTCTCGAGCAGTACTTC
.,.,TRBJ2-2,TRBV28,CASSKIRQMNTGELFF,TGTGCCAGCAGTAAAATAAGACAGATGAACACCGGGGAGCTGTTTTTT
.,.,TRBJ2-5,TRBV7-3,CASSATPGVETQYF,TGTGCCAGCAGCGCAACACCAGGGGTGGAGACCCAGTACTTC
TRBD2,.,TRBJ2-3,TRBV9,CASSVEGGPPDTQYF,TGTGCCAGCAGCGTGGAGGGAGGGCCCCCGGATACGCAGTATTTT
TRBD1,.,TRBJ1-2,TRBV5-1,CASSSTGDYGYTF,TGCGCCAGCAGCTCGACAGGGGACTATGGCTACACCTTC
.,.,TRBJ1-2,TRBV7-9,CASSPEAYGGYTF,TGTGCCAGCAGCCCCGAGGCGTACGGAGGCTACACCTTC
.,.,TRBJ2-7,TRBV5-1,CASSDRPSGAYEQYF,TGCGCCAGCAGCGACAGACCCTCAGGAGCCTACGAGCAGTACTTC
.,.,TRBJ1-2,TRBV29-1,CSVAQGYGYTF,TGCAGCGTTGCACAGGGTTATGGCTACACCTTC
TRBD2,once,TRBJ2-1,TRBV7-6,CASSLAVLLAGVPNEQFF,TGTGCCAGCAGCTTAGCGGTCCTCCTAGCGGGAGTCCCCAATGAGCAGTTCTTC
TRBD2,.,TRBJ2-2,TRBV7-2,CASSFGTSPGELFF,TGTGCCAGCAGCTTCGGGACTAGCCCCGGGGAGCTGTTTTTT
TRBD1,.,TRBJ2-1,TRBV5-6,CASSPGQFGNEQFF,TGTGCCAGCAGCCCGGGACAGTTCGGCAATGAGCAGTTCTTC